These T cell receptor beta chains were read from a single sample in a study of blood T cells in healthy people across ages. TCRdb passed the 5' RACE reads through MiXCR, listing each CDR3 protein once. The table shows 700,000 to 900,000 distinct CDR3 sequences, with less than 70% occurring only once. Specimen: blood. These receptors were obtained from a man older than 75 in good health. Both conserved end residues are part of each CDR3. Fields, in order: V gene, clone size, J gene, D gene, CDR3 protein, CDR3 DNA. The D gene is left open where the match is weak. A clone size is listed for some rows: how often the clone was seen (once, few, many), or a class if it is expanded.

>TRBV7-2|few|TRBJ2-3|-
CASSLSGVPDTQYF
TGTGCCAGCAGCTTATCAGGTGTTCCAGATACGCAGTATTTT
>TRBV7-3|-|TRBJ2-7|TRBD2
CASRGGTSGRNPYEQYF
TGTGCCAGCAGGGGCGGGACTAGCGGGAGGAACCCCTACGAGCAGTACTTC
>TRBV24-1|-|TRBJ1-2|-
CATSDRLTNYGYTF
TGTGCCACCAGTGACCGACTGACTAACTATGGCTACACCTTC
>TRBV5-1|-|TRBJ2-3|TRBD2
CASSHGLAGVDRYAYF
TGCGCCAGCAGCCACGGACTAGCGGGAGTGGACAGATACGCGTATTTT
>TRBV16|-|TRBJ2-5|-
CASSQWGPQETQYF
TGTGCCAGCAGCCAATGGGGGCCCCAAGAGACCCAGTACTTC
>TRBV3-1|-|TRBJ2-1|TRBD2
CASSQMDAGTSGRSYNEQFF
TGTGCCAGCAGCCAAATGGACGCCGGGACTAGCGGGAGATCCTACAATGAGCAGTTCTTC
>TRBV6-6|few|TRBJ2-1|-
CASSYPMGGEQFF
TGTGCCAGCAGTTACCCCATGGGGGGTGAGCAGTTCTTC
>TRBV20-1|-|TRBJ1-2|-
CSARATGTMTPLYGYTF
TGCAGTGCTAGAGCAACAGGAACTATGACCCCTCTATATGGCTACACCTTC
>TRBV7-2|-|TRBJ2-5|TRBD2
CASSRLATQETQYF
TGTGCCAGCAGCCGACTAGCGACCCAAGAGACCCAGTACTTC
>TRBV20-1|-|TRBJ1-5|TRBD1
CSAAGTGDQPQHF
TGCAGTGCGGCCGGGACAGGGGATCAGCCCCAGCATTTT
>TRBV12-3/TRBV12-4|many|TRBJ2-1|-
CASRGTGYGYNEQFF
TGTGCCAGCAGAGGAACAGGGTACGGCTACAATGAGCAGTTCTTC
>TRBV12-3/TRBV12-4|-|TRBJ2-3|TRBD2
CASSLKLAGGATDTQYF
TGTGCCAGCAGTTTAAAACTAGCGGGAGGGGCCACAGATACGCAGTATTTT
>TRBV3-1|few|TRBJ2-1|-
CASSQKGGIATPYNEQFF
TGTGCCAGCAGCCAAAAGGGGGGCATAGCGACTCCCTACAATGAGCAGTTCTTC
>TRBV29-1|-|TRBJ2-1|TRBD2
CSVLFSGRPYNEQFF
TGCAGCGTCCTTTTTAGCGGGAGGCCCTACAATGAGCAGTTCTTC
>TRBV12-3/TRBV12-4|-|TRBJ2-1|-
CASSPQGAAEQFF
TGTGCCAGCAGTCCACAGGGCGCAGCTGAGCAGTTCTTC
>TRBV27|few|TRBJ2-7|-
CASSSHRSYEQYF
TGTGCCAGCAGTTCCCACAGGAGTTACGAGCAGTACTTC
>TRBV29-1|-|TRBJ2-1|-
CSVEGGAVNEQFF
TGCAGCGTTGAGGGGGGGGCTGTCAATGAGCAGTTCTTC
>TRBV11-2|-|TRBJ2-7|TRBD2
CASSPWTSGHSYNEQYF
TGTGCCAGCAGCCCTTGGACTAGCGGGCACTCCTACAATGAGCAGTACTTC